Listed here are 2 T cell receptor beta chains from one sample, sequenced in a study of blood T cell repertoires in COVID-19. Sequencing used immunoSEQ multiplex PCR; TCRdb keeps in-frame clones, though not all of them. This sample has a few hundred thousand clones, with over 75% found just once. Sequencing input: peripheral blood. These receptor sequences come from a man aged 40-50 years with active or convalescent COVID-19.

This chain links TRBV18 with TRBJ1-5, with a tentative D call TRBD1 (5 bases). The V end lost 2 bases, the J end lost 0 bases, and 8 bases lay between the germline ends. Germline CDR1 and CDR2: KGHSH and LQKENI. The CDR3 has 15 amino acids. CDR3 coding DNA: TGTGCCAGCTCACCAGACAGATATAGCAATCAGCCCCAGCATTTT. Amino acids: CASSPDRYSNQPQHF. Full variable domain (outside the CDR3, taken from reference TRBV18 and TRBJ1-5): NAGVMQNPRHLVRRRGQEARLRCSPMKGHSHVYWYRQLPEEGLKFMVYLQKENIIDESGMPKERFSAEFPKEGPSILRIQQVVRGDSAAYFCASSPDRYSNQPQHFGDGTRLSIL.

This rearrangement joins TRBV27 to TRBJ1-3; no firm D call. The germline CDR1 and CDR2 sequences are MNHEY and SMNVEV (reference sequence). Trimming cost V 3 bases and J 2 bases, with 11 bases left between them. This CDR3 is 15 amino acids long. This chain's CDR3 is CASSFNHGPGNTIYF. The CDR3 bases are TGTGCCAGCAGTTTTAACCATGGCCCTGGAAACACCATATATTTT.